This T cell receptor (beta chain) was obtained from a study of control samples from healthy donors and cancer patients. Germline V lookup: CDR1 SGDLS, CDR2 YYNGEE. The CDR3 runs 19 residues. V lost 5 bases to trimming and J lost 0 bases; unmatched junction nucleotides: 13. Assay: immunoSEQ multiplex PCR; the TCRdb copy retains only in-frame clones and omits some. The profile shows approximately 150,000 clones, 75% to 90% of them singletons. This sequence joins TRBV9 and TRBJ2-1, with 11 positions matching TRBD2. The TCR was taken from a man aged 25 to 45 in good health. The sequencing sample was made of blood. In nucleotides, the CDR3 is TGTGCCAGCAGGCCCGGGACTAGCGGAACCTGGGGCTCCTACAATGAGCAGTTCTTC. Protein sequence: CASRPGTSGTWGSYNEQFF. The full variable domain, rest sourced from reference TRBV9 and TRBJ2-1, is DSGVTQTPKHLITATGQRVTLRCSPRSGDLSVYWYQQSLDQGLQFLIQYYNGEERAKGNILERFSAQQFPDLHSELNLSSLELGDSALYFCASRPGTSGTWGSYNEQFFGPGTRLTVL.